This TCR beta chain came from a study of CD8 T cells in ankylosing spondylitis. Trimming pared 2 bases from V and 5 bases from J, leaving 20 bases between. The CDR3 is made up of 16 amino acids. The germline gives CDR1 SGHNT, CDR2 YYREEE (reference sequence). General study findings and limits: Blood of patients with ankylosing spondylitis appeared to be characterized by a TCR beta motif of several highly homologous variants.

TCRdb fed the 5' RACE reads into MiXCR, producing one record per CDR3 protein. This sample has about 540,000 distinct CDR3 sequences, with approximately 12% found just once. As for this clonotype: Its specificity is unknown.

The specimen was blood, either unsorted or a sorted T cell fraction (not recorded which). This clonotype originated in a male donor with ankylosing spondylitis. The chain couples TRBV5-4 to TRBJ2-7, with D possibly TRBD2 on 5 matching bases. The CDR3 nucleotides read TGTGCCAGCAGCTTCGTTCGGTCAGGAGAGGGCCACGAGCAGTACTTC. Its protein product is CASSFVRSGEGHEQYF.